These T cell receptor beta chains were read from a single sample in a study of cytomegalovirus exposure and HLA in healthy donors. Only in-frame clones appear in the TCRdb table, and some are missing; sequencing was by immunoSEQ multiplex PCR. Among 150,000 to 200,000 clones listed, around 74% were seen once. The sequenced sample was PBMCs. Receptors originate from a female donor in good health and CMV-seronegative. Each CDR3 is given with its conserved first and last residue. D genes are given only for firm matches. Only part of the rows carry a size: once, few, many, or a class if the clone is expanded.

D gene,V gene,J gene,clone size,CDR3 DNA,CDR3 protein
TRBD1,TRBV6-5,TRBJ1-2,few,TGTGCCAGCAGTTCCGGACAGGGGGCTCTATATGGCTACACCTTC,CASSSGQGALYGYTF
-,TRBV5-1,TRBJ1-6,-,TGCGCCAGCAGCCATTTTACGCAGGGGAACAATTCACCCCTCCACTTT,CASSHFTQGNNSPLHF
-,TRBV6-5,TRBJ2-7,-,TGTGCCAGCCAAGGTGGGGGCTTGAGCTCCTACGAGCAGTACTTC,CASQGGGLSSYEQYF
TRBD1,TRBV2,TRBJ1-6,-,TGTGCCAGCAGTGAGGAGGGGGCTTCACCCCTCCACTTT,CASSEEGASPLHF
-,TRBV9,TRBJ2-3,-,TGTGCCAGCAGCGTCGGAGGTAGCACAGATACGCAGTATTTT,CASSVGGSTDTQYF
TRBD1,TRBV7-7,TRBJ2-5,-,TGTGCCAGCAGCCTAACTACAGGGGTCGGGACCCAGTACTTC,CASSLTTGVGTQYF
-,TRBV29-1,TRBJ1-2,-,TGCAGCGTTGCCGGGACACCCTGGCGAGGTTCTAACTATGGCTACACCTTC,CSVAGTPWRGSNYGYTF
-,TRBV30,TRBJ1-1,-,TGTGCCTGGAATAACAGGGAGAACACTGAAGCTTTCTTT,CAWNNRENTEAFF
TRBD2,TRBV7-3,TRBJ2-5,-,TGTGCCAGCAGTTCCGGGACTAGCTTTTCGACCCAGTACTTC,CASSSGTSFSTQYF
-,TRBV15,TRBJ1-6,-,TGTGCCACCAGCAGAGATACGGCAGGGACAAATTCACCCCTCCACTTT,CATSRDTAGTNSPLHF
-,TRBV30,TRBJ1-2,-,TGTGCCTGGAGTGATTGGGGGCTTCGGACCTTC,CAWSDWGLRTF
-,TRBV19,TRBJ1-5,-,TGTGCCAGTAGTATCGGGTCATATCAGCCCCAGCATTTT,CASSIGSYQPQHF
TRBD1,TRBV9,TRBJ1-2,few,TGTGCCAGCAGCGTACTACCGGGACAGGTTTCGCGTGGCTACACCTTC,CASSVLPGQVSRGYTF
-,TRBV19,TRBJ2-7,-,TGTGCCAGTAGTTCGTTGGACACCTACGAGCAGTACTTC,CASSSLDTYEQYF
-,TRBV6-5,TRBJ2-7,-,TGTGCCACCATCCACAGGGATTACCCCTACGAGCAGTACTTC,CATIHRDYPYEQYF
TRBD1,TRBV5-6,TRBJ2-7,once,TGTGCCAGCAGCGGGGGGACAGGCGACTACGAGCAGTACTTC,CASSGGTGDYEQYF
TRBD1,TRBV6-1,TRBJ1-3,-,TGTGCCAGTAGGACAGGGCTCTCTGGAAACACCATATATTTT,CASRTGLSGNTIYF
TRBD2,TRBV10-3,TRBJ2-7,few,TGTGCCATCAGTGAGTCGATACAGCGGGGCGTGGAGCAGTACTTC,CAISESIQRGVEQYF
-,TRBV30,TRBJ2-3,-,TGTGCCTGGAGTGTACTGGTAGGGGGATTCACAGATACGCAGTATTTT,CAWSVLVGGFTDTQYF
TRBD2,TRBV6-6,TRBJ2-5,-,TGTGCCAGCAGCCACGGGCTAGCGGGAGTGTGGGAGCAGTACTTC,CASSHGLAGVWEQYF
-,TRBV19,TRBJ1-5,-,TGTGCCAGTAGCACTCGCTCTGGACGGGGGAATCAGCCCCAGCATTTT,CASSTRSGRGNQPQHF
TRBD2,TRBV6-4,TRBJ2-2,-,TGTGCCAGCAGTGGTAGCGGGAGGACCGGGGAGCTGTTTTTT,CASSGSGRTGELFF
-,TRBV29-1,TRBJ1-2,few,TGCAGCGTTGAAGCCTGGGAGTCGGGCTACACCTTC,CSVEAWESGYTF
TRBD1,TRBV9,TRBJ2-1,few,TGTGCCAGCAGCACCCGACAGGGGGGTTTTGGGAATGAGCAGTTCTTC,CASSTRQGGFGNEQFF
-,TRBV5-4,TRBJ1-2,few,TGTGCCAGCAGCTGGGCCCTTACAGGGAACTATGGCTACACCTTC,CASSWALTGNYGYTF
-,TRBV7-2,TRBJ1-1,-,TGTGCCAGCAGCTTAGCGCAGGGGCGGAACACTGAAGCTTTCTTT,CASSLAQGRNTEAFF
-,TRBV5-4,TRBJ2-7,-,TGTGCCGGCAGCTCAGGAGGTTACGAGCAGTACTTC,CAGSSGGYEQYF
TRBD1,TRBV19,TRBJ1-4,few,TGTGCCAGTAGCCTACAGGGGATGGGTGAAAAACTGTTTTTT,CASSLQGMGEKLFF
TRBD2,TRBV18,TRBJ2-1,-,TGTGCCAGCTCACCCGGGACTAGCGGGAGGAGAGGCAATGAGCAGTTCTTC,CASSPGTSGRRGNEQFF
-,TRBV6-1,TRBJ2-1,-,TGTGCCAGCAGTGAAGCGTTGGGCATCGTAGGCAATTACAATGAGCAGTTCTTC,CASSEALGIVGNYNEQFF
-,TRBV20-1,TRBJ1-1,-,TGCAGTGCGTTCGACAGGACTGAAGCTTTCTTT,CSAFDRTEAFF
-,TRBV30,TRBJ1-1,few,TGTGCCTCCCCCGGCCAGGGGAAGGGCACTGAAGCTTTCTTT,CASPGQGKGTEAFF
-,TRBV6-1,TRBJ1-1,-,TGTGCCAGCAGTTATGGCGGGGTGTGGACTGAAGCTTTCTTT,CASSYGGVWTEAFF
TRBD2,TRBV9,TRBJ2-1,once,TGTGCCAGCAGCGCACCGGGACTAGCTTACAATGAGCAGTTCTTC,CASSAPGLAYNEQFF
TRBD1,TRBV5-1,TRBJ2-7,-,TGCGCCAGCAGCTGGCGGGACAGGGACTACGAGCAGTACTTC,CASSWRDRDYEQYF
TRBD1,TRBV18,TRBJ2-6,once,TGTGCCAGCTCACCACAGGGGACAGGGGGCGCTGGGGCCAACGTCCTGACTTTC,CASSPQGTGGAGANVLTF
-,TRBV30,TRBJ1-2,-,TGTGCCTGCTTGAGGTGGTCGAACGGCTACACCTTC,CACLRWSNGYTF
TRBD2,TRBV6-4,TRBJ2-5,-,TGTGCCAGCAGTGGGACGGGAGGGGAGACCCAGTACTTC,CASSGTGGETQYF
-,TRBV6-5,TRBJ2-5,-,TGTGCCAGCAGTTACTCCCTTCCAGGGTTGGGCGAGACCCAGTACTTC,CASSYSLPGLGETQYF
TRBD2,TRBV11-2,TRBJ2-2,-,TGTGCCAGCAGCTCCATCCGGAGTAGCGGGGGAGTAAACACCGGGGAGCTGTTTTTT,CASSSIRSSGGVNTGELFF
TRBD2,TRBV7-7,TRBJ2-1,-,TGTGCCAGCAGCTTAGTCTCGACTAGCGGAGGGTACAATGAGCAGTTCTTC,CASSLVSTSGGYNEQFF
TRBD1,TRBV30,TRBJ1-1,-,TGTGCCTGGAGTGTATGGACAGGCACTGAAGCTTTCTTT,CAWSVWTGTEAFF
-,TRBV7-9,TRBJ2-2,-,TGTGCCAGCAGCTTTGCGGGCGCCGGGGAGCTGTTTTTT,CASSFAGAGELFF
-,TRBV19,TRBJ1-2,few,TGTGCCAGTAGTATCAGTGGCCCCACCTATGGCTACACCTTC,CASSISGPTYGYTF
TRBD1,TRBV7-3,TRBJ1-2,-,TGTGCCAGCAGCCCTAACGCGGGACAGCCAGCCGATGGCTACACCTTC,CASSPNAGQPADGYTF